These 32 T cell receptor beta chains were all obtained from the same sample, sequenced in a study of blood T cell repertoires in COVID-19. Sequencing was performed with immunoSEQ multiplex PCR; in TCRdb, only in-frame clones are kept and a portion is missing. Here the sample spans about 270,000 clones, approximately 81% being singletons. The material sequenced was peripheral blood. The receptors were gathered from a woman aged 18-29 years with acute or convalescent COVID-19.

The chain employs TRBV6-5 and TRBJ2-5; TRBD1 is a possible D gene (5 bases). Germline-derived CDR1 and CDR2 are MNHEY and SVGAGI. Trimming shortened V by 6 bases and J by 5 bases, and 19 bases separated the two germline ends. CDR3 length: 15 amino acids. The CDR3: CASSQKRRTTETQYF. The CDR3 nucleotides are TGTGCCAGCAGCCAAAAACGACGGACAACTGAGACCCAGTACTTC.

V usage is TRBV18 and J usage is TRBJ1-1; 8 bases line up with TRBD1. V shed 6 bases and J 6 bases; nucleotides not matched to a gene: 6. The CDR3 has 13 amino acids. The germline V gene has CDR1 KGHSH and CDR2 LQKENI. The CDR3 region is CASSQTGEPEAFF. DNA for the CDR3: TGTGCCAGCTCTCAGACAGGGGAGCCTGAAGCTTTCTTT. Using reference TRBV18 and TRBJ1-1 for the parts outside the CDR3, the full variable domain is NAGVMQNPRHLVRRRGQEARLRCSPMKGHSHVYWYRQLPEEGLKFMVYLQKENIIDESGMPKERFSAEFPKEGPSILRIQQVVRGDSAAYFCASSQTGEPEAFFGQGTRLTVV.

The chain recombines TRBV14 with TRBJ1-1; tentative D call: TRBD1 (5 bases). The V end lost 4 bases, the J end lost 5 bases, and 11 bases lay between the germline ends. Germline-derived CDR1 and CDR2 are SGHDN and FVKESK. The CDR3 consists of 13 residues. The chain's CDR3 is CASSLIGGTEAFF. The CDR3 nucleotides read TGTGCCAGCAGCCTGATCGGGGGGACTGAAGCTTTCTTT.

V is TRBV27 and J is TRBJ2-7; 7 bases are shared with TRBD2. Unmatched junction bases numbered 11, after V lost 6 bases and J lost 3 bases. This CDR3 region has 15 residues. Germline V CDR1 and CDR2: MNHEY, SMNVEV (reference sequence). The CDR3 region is CASSSASGIFYEQYF. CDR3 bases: TGTGCCAGCAGCTCAGCCAGCGGGATCTTCTACGAGCAGTACTTC.

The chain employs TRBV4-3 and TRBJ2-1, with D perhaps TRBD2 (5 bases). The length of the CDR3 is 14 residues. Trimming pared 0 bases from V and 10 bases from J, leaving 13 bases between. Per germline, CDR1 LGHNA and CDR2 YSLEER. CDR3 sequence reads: CASSQELARREQFF. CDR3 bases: TGCGCCAGCAGCCAAGAGCTAGCCCGAAGAGAGCAGTTCTTC.

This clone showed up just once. The DNA of the CDR3 is TGCGCCAGCAGCTTAGACAGGGCTAATGGCTACACCTTC. Translating gives CASSLDRANGYTF. The chain links TRBV5-1 to TRBJ1-2; 7 bases are shared with TRBD1. The length of the CDR3 is 13 residues. CDR1 is SGHRS and CDR2 is YFSETQ in the germline V gene. J lost 6 bases, V lost 2 bases, and 4 bases had no gene match.

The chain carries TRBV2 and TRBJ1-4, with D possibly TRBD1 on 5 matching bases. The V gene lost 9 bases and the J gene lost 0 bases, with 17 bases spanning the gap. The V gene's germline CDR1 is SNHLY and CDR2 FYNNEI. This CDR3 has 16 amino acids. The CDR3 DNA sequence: TGTGCCAGTCGGGCTCAGGGATATGCAACTAATGAAAAACTGTTTTTT. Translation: CASRAQGYATNEKLFF.

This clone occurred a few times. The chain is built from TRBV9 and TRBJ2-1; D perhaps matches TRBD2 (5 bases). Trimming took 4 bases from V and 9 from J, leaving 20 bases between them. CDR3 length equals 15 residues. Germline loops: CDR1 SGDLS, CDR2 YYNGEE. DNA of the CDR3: TGTGCCAGCAGCCTGGGTCCGGGTATGGCGGGTGAGCAGTTCTTC. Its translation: CASSLGPGMAGEQFF.

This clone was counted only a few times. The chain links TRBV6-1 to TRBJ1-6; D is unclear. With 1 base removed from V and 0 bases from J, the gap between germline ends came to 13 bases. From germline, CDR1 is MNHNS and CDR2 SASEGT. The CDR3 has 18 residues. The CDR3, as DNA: TGTGCCAGCAGTGAAGGGGCAGGTTTTAGCTCCTATAATTCACCCCTCCACTTT. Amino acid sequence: CASSEGAGFSSYNSPLHF.

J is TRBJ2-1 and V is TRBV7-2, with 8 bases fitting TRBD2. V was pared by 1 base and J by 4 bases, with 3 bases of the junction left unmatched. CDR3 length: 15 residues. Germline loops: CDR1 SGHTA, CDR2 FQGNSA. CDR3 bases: TGTGCCAGCAGCTTAGGGACTAGCCTATACAATGAGCAGTTCTTC. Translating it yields CASSLGTSLYNEQFF. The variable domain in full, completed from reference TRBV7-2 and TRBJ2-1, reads GAGVSQSPSNKVTEKGKDVELRCDPISGHTALYWYRQSLGQGLEFLIYFQGNSAPDKSGLPSDRFSAERTGGSVSTLTIQRTQQEDSAVYLCASSLGTSLYNEQFFGPGTRLTVL.

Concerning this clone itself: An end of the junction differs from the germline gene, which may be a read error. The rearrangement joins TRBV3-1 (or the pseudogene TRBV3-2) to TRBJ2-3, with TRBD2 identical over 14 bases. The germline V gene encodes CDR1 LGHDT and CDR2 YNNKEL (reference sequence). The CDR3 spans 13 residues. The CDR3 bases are TGTGCCAGCAGCCAAGGGGGACTAGCGGGAGTACATTTT. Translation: CASSQGGLAGVHF.

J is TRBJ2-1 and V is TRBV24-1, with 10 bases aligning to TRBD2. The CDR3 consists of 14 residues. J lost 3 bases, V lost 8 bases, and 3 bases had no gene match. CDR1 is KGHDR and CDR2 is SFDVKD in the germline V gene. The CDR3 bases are TGTGCCACCACGGCTAGCGGGAGCTACAATGAGCAGTTCTTC. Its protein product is CATTASGSYNEQFF.

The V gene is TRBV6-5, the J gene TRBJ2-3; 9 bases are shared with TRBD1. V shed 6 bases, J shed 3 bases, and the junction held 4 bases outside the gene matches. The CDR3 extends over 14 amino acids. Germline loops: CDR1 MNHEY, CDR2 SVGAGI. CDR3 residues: CASRQGTGTDTQYF. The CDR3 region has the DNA TGTGCCAGCAGGCAAGGGACAGGGACAGATACGCAGTATTTT.

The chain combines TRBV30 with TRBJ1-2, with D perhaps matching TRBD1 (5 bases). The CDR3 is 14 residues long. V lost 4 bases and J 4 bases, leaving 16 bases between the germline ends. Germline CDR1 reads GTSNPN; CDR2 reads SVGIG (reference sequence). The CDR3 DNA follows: TGTGCCTGGACCACTACGTCAAGGGGCTATGGCTACACCTTC. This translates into CAWTTTSRGYGYTF. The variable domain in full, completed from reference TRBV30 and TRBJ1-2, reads SQTIHQWPATLVQPVGSPLSLECTVEGTSNPNLYWYRQAAGRGLQLLFYSVGIGQISSEVPQNLSASRPQDRQFILSSKKLLLSDSGFYLCAWTTTSRGYGYTFGSGTRLTVV.

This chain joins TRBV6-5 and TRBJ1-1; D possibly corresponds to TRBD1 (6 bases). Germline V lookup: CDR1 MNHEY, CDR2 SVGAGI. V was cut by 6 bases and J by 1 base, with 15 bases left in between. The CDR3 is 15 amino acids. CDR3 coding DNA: TGTGCCAGCAGCCACGAAGGGGGGGGGAACACTGAAGCTTTCTTT. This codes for CASSHEGGGNTEAFF.

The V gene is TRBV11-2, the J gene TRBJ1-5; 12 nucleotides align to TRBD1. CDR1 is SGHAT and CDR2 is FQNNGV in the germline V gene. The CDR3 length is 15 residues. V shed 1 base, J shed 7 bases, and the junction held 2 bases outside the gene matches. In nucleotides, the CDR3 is TGTGCCAGCAGCTTAGCCGGGACAGGGGGCCAGCCCCAGCATTTT. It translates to CASSLAGTGGQPQHF.

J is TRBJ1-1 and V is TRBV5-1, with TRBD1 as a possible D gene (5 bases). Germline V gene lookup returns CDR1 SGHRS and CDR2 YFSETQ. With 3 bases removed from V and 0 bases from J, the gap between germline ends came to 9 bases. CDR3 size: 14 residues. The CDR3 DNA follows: TGCGCCAGCAGCTCCGGGGGGATGAACACTGAAGCTTTCTTT. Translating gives CASSSGGMNTEAFF.

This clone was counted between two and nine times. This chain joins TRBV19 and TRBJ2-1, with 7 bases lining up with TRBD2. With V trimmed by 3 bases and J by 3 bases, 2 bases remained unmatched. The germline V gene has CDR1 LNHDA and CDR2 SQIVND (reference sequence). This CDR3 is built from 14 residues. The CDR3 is CASSIGRYYNEQFF. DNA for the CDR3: TGTGCCAGTAGTATCGGGAGGTACTACAATGAGCAGTTCTTC.

CDR3 sequence: CASSQYRDRPYEQYF. The CDR3 coding sequence is TGCGCCAGCAGCCAGTATAGGGACAGACCCTACGAGCAGTACTTC. The chain recombines TRBV4-3 with TRBJ2-7; 7 nucleotides agree with TRBD1. This CDR3 is built from 15 residues. Germline-derived CDR1 and CDR2 are LGHNA and YSLEER. Unmatched junction bases numbered 7, after V lost 3 bases and J lost 2 bases.

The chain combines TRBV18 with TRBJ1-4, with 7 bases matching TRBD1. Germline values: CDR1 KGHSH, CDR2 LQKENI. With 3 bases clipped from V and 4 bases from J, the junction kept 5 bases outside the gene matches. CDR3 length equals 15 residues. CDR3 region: CASSPRSGGNEKLFF. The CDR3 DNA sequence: TGTGCCAGCTCACCTCGCTCAGGGGGTAATGAAAAACTGTTTTTT. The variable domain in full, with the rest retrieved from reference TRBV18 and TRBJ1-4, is NAGVMQNPRHLVRRRGQEARLRCSPMKGHSHVYWYRQLPEEGLKFMVYLQKENIIDESGMPKERFSAEFPKEGPSILRIQQVVRGDSAAYFCASSPRSGGNEKLFFGSGTQLSVL.

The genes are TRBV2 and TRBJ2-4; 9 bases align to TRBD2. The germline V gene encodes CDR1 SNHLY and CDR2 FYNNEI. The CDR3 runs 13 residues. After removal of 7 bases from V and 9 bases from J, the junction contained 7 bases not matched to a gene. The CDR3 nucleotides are TGTGCCAGCATCTTCCTAGCGGGAACCATTCAGTACTTC. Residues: CASIFLAGTIQYF.

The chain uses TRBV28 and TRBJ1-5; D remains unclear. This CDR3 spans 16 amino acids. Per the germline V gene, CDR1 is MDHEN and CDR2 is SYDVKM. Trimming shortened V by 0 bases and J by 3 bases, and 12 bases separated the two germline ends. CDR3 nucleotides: TGTGCCAGCAGTTTATGGGCCCTTCAATTCAATCAGCCCCAGCATTTT. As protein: CASSLWALQFNQPQHF.

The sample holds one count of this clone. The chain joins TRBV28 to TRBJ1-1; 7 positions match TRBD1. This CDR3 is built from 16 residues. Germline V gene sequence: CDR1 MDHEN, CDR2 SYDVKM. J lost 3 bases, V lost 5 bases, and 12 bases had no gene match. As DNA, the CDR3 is TGTGCCAGCAGTCTCCGACAGGGCGGGTGGCACACTGAAGCTTTCTTT. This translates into CASSLRQGGWHTEAFF.

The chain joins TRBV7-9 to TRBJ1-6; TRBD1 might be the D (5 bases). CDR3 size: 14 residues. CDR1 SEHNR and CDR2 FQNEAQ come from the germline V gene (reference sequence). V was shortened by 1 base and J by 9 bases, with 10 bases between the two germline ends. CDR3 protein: CASSLGSGVSPLHF. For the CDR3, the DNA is TGTGCCAGCAGCTTAGGGTCGGGGGTTTCACCCCTCCACTTT.

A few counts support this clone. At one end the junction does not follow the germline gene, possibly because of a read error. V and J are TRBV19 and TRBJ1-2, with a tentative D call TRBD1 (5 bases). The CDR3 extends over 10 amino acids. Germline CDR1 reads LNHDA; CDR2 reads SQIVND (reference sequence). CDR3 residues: CASILPGRPF. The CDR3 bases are TGTGCCAGTATATTGCCAGGGCGCCCCTTC.

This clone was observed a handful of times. DNA of the CDR3: TGTGCCTGCGGACCAACAGGGGTGAGGACCGGGGAGCTGTTTTTT. Translation: CACGPTGVRTGELFF. V usage is TRBV30 and J usage is TRBJ2-2; TRBD1 aligns across 7 bases. Per the germline V gene, CDR1 is GTSNPN and CDR2 is SVGIG (reference sequence). This CDR3 comprises 15 residues. Losses at the gene ends were 6 bases for V and 5 bases for J; bases not matched to a gene: 12.

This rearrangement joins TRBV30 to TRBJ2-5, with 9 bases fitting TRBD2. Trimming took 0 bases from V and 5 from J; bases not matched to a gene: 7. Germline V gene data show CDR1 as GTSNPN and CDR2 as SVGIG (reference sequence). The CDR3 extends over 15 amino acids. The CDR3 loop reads CAWSVSREGGETQYF. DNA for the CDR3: TGTGCCTGGAGTGTATCGCGGGAGGGGGGGGAGACCCAGTACTTC.

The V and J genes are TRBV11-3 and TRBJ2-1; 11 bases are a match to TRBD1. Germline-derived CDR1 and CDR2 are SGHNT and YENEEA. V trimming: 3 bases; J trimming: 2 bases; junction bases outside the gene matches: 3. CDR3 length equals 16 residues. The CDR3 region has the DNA TGTGCCAGCAGCTTGAGGGGACAGGGGGCCTACAATGAGCAGTTCTTC. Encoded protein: CASSLRGQGAYNEQFF. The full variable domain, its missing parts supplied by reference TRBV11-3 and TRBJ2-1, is EAGVVQSPRYKIIEKKQPVAFWCNPISGHNTLYWYLQNLGQGPELLIRYENEEAVDDSQLPKDRFSAERLKGVDSTLKIQPAELGDSAVYLCASSLRGQGAYNEQFFGPGTRLTVL.

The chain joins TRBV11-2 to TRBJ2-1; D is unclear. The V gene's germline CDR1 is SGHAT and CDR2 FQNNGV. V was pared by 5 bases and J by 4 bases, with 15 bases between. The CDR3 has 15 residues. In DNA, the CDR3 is TGTGCCAGCAGCGGAGACTTAAACGGGTACAATGAGCAGTTCTTC. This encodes CASSGDLNGYNEQFF.

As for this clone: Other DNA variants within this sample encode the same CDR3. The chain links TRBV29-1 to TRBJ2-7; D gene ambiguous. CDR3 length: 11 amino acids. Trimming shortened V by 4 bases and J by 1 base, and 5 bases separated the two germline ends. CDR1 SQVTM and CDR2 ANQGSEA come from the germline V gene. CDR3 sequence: CSVGSSYEQYF. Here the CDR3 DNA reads TGCAGCGTTGGTTCTTCCTACGAGCAGTACTTC.

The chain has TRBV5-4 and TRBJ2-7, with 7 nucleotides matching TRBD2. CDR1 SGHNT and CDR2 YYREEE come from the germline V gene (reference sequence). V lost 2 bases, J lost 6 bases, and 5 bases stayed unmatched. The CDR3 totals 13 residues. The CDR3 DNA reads TGTGCCAGCAGCTTAGACTGGGAGGGCGAGCAGTACTTC. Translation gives CASSLDWEGEQYF.

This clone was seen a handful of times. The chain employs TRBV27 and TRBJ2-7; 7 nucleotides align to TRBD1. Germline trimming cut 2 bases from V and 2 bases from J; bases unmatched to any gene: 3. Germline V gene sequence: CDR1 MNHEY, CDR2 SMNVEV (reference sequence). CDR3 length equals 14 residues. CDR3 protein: CASSLVTGAYEQYF. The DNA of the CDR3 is TGTGCCAGCAGTTTAGTTACAGGGGCCTACGAGCAGTACTTC.